The present T cell receptor (beta chain) was sequenced within a study of blood T cells in healthy people across ages (dated by TCRdb to the mid-2010s). Regarding the study in general: In model experiments, template switching captured about one uniquely barcoded TCR beta cDNA molecule for every two T cells. Age-related changes in TCR beta repertoire diversity were measured in the study by deep sequencing normalized with unique cDNA molecular identifiers. Four age groups were formed from the donors: young (average about 16 years), middle-aged (just under 40), aged (more than 55) and long-lived (less than 85). Donors of different ages were randomly distributed across sequencing lanes to avoid experimental bias. For two donors (one aged 18 to 30 and one aged 80 or older), the study analyzed two additional independent replicas of 1 million unique cDNA reads from the same blood draw.

The 39 donors, aged about 6 to 100 years, were systemically healthy Caucasian individuals from Russia. Each donor gave ten milliliters of peripheral blood, drawn into EDTA-treated Vacutainer tubes. Ficoll-Paque density-gradient centrifugation was used to isolate PBMCs, with at least 7 million per sample. Trizol reagent was used to extract total RNA from PBMCs, with at least 6 micrograms per sample. For every donor, flow cytometry on a PBMC aliquot measured the percentage of naive CD45RAhigh/CD27high T cells. Preparation of the library involved 5' RACE. The instrument was an Illumina HiSeq 2500. A second PCR of 7 to 11 cycles was performed with a sample-barcoded 5' primer and a J-beta primer mix. A template-switch 5' adaptor carrying 12 random nucleotides introduced a unique molecular identifier onto each TCR beta cDNA molecule. Each sample yielded at least 2.5 million CDR3-containing paired-end reads. First-strand cDNA was synthesized from all RNA with the Mint cDNA synthesis kit, primed by a TRBC-specific oligonucleotide. All cDNA was treated with uracil-DNA glycosylase and then went through a first 18-cycle PCR with the universal primers M1SS and BC2_uni_R. The original pipeline was this. For normalization, 1 million high-quality reads were randomly selected from each sample, with every read carrying a distinct molecular identifier. Instead of being binned into consensus sequences, reads with shared molecular identifiers were discarded. MiTCR, run with a Q25 quality threshold and the strictest error-elimination algorithm, handled CDR3 identification, clonotype clustering and error correction. A nonparametric unseen species model with Euler transformation was used to estimate a lower bound on total TCR beta diversity. The raw public reads went through TCRdb reprocessing: fastp at Q25, MiXCR clone calling, in-frame beta chains kept. Rows with a matching CDR3 protein are joined into one entry that keeps the most common DNA and genes. The V and J calls shown here were made by TCRdb, not taken from the authors' results. The table for this sample lists about 680,000 distinct CDR3 sequences; around half of them were counted only once. Of the sample, around a third falls within the top ten clones.

What the work shows at the level of the full study, not this receptor alone: Estimates of total diversity from one million sequenced T cells were regarded as lower bounds and underestimates. The CMV infection status of donors was not known, potentially confounding age-related changes in expanded clonotypes. Compared with the aged group, more naive CD4+ T cells, fewer expanded clones and increased TCR diversity were shown by the long-lived group, suggesting age selection. Because profiling used bulk unsorted PBMCs, naive and antigen-experienced compartments could not be compared conclusively. There was a strong correlation between observed TCR beta diversity and the percentage of naive T cells measured by flow cytometry. Observed TCR beta diversity per million T cells fell roughly linearly with age, and a significant reduction was already apparent by age roughly 41.

Of note for this clonotype: The clone's antigen remains unknown. No clone much larger than this one lies a single base away; base qualities are absent.

The junction carries 12 bases between V and J, which are trimmed by 4 bases and 0 bases respectively. Based on the germline V gene, the CDR1 and CDR2 sequences are SNHLY and FYNNEI. The CDR3 contains 15 residues, cysteine and phenylalanine counted. Here the CDR3 DNA is all that survives: 45 bases in frame from base 1. This TCR derives from a woman aged 60 to 75 in good health. Recombination linked TRBV2 to TRBJ1-1; no D gene is confidently identified. The sequenced material came from blood. The DNA reads TGTGCCAGCAGTGCCGCAACACGCCTGAACACTGAAGCTTTCTTT. This is translated as CASSAATRLNTEAFF. Beyond the CDR3, the reference TRBV2 and TRBJ1-1 genes provide the residues; the full variable domain reads: EPEVTQTPSHQVTQMGQEVILRCVPISNHLYFYWYRQILGQKVEFLVSFYNNEISEKSEIFDDQFSVERPDGSNFTLKIRSTKLEDSAMYFCASSAATRLNTEAFFGQGTRLTVV.